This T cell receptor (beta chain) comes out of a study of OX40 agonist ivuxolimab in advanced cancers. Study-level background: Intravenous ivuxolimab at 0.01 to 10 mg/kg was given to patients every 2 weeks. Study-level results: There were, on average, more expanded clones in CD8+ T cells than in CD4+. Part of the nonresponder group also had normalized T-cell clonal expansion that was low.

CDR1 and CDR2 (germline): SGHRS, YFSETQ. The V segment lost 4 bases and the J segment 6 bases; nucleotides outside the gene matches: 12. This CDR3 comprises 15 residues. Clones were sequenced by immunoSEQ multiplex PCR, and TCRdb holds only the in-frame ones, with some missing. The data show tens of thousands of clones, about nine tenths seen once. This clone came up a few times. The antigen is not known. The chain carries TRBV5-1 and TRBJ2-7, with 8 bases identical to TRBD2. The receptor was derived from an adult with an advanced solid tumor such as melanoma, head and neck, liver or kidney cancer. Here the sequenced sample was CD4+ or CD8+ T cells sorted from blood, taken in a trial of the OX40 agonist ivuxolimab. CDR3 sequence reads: CASSAPGSGSLEQYF. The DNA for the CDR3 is TGCGCCAGCAGCGCCCCAGGGAGCGGGAGCCTCGAGCAGTACTTC. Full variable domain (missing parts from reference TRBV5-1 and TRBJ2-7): KAGVTQTPRYLIKTRGQQVTLSCSPISGHRSVSWYQQTPGQGLQFLFEYFSETQRNKGNFPGRFSGRQFSNSRSEMNVSTLELGDSALYLCASSAPGSGSLEQYFGPGTRLTVT.